One and the same sample provided the 5 T cell receptor beta chains below, sequenced in a study of blood T cells in healthy people across ages. The use of a sample-barcoded 5' primer and a J-beta primer mix characterized a second PCR of roughly 6 to 11 cycles. MiXCR, applied by TCRdb to the 5' RACE reads, yields one record per CDR3 protein. The profile shows roughly 700,000 distinct CDR3 sequences, 49% of them singletons. The sequencing sample was made of blood. The origin of the receptors is a woman aged 60-75 years in good health.

This clonotype was seen just once. This may be a read error: a much more frequent sequence differs by one nucleotide. CDR3 protein: CKGGEVTQYF. The CDR3 DNA follows: TGCAAGGGGGGAGAAGTGACCCAGTACTTC. This chain uses TRBV20-1 with TRBJ2-5, with D possibly called TRBD1 or TRBD2 (6 bases each). Germline values: CDR1 DFQATT, CDR2 SNEGSKA (reference sequence). The CDR3 is 10 amino acids.

The chain joins TRBV4-3 to TRBJ1-4, with TRBD1 matching over 8 bases. The CDR3 runs 16 residues. The germline gives CDR1 LGHNA, CDR2 YSLEER. V lost 0 bases to trimming and J lost 3 bases; unmatched junction nucleotides: 3. The CDR3 DNA reads as TGCGCCAGCAGCCAAGAGTGGGACAGGCCTAATGAAAAACTGTTTTTT. Amino acids: CASSQEWDRPNEKLFF.

To note about this clonotype: Its ends do not fully match the called genes, so a read error is possible. The rearrangement uses TRBV4-2 and TRBJ2-5, with D possibly being TRBD1 (5 bases). CDR3 length equals 12 residues. CDR1 and CDR2 (germline): LGHNA, YNFKEQ. The CDR3, as DNA: TGTGCCATCAGCCACAAGGACAATGAGCAGTACTTC. Translation: CAISHKDNEQYF.

This chain links TRBV4-3 with TRBJ2-7, with 7 bases lining up with TRBD1. This CDR3 has 14 residues. CDR1 LGHNA and CDR2 YSLEER come from the germline V gene. V dropped 2 bases and J dropped 6; count of bases not matched to a gene: 7. CDR3 sequence reads: CASSQPGQYAEQYF. The CDR3 nucleotides are TGCGCCAGCAGCCAACCGGGACAGTATGCCGAGCAGTACTTC.

The rearrangement joins TRBV28 to TRBJ2-7; TRBD2 might be the D (7 bases). The CDR3 has 15 residues. The germline gives CDR1 MDHEN, CDR2 SYDVKM. The V end was cut by 2 bases, the J end by 4 bases, with 15 bases between. CDR3 sequence (DNA): TGTGCCAGCAGTTTAAGAGGGGGGGGAGGTTACGAGCAGTACTTC. Translation: CASSLRGGGGYEQYF.